This entry features one T cell receptor (beta chain) sequence. Its matching antigen is unknown. The method was immunoSEQ multiplex PCR; TCRdb's version includes in-frame clones alone and lacks a portion of them. The table records tens of thousands of clones, 55% to 80% of them present only once. The V gene's germline CDR1 is SGHKS and CDR2 YYEKEE (reference sequence). The CDR3 is 14 residues long. V lost 0 bases and J 4 bases, leaving 11 bases between the germline ends. The sample comes from a study of T cells in narcolepsy. The study, taken as a whole, reports: Autoreactive clonotypes reportedly recurred in blood of same and different patients, not controls. HCRT-specific and TRIB2-specific autoreactive clonotypes appeared among same-patient CSF and blood CD4+ clonotypes.

This sequence originates from a human donor in good health. The genes are TRBV5-5 and TRBJ2-7; D remains unclear. Sequencing was carried out using memory (CD45RA-) CD4+ T cells from blood. The CDR3 bases are TGTGCCAGCAGCTTGGTCATCAAAACATACGAGCAGTACTTC. Translation gives CASSLVIKTYEQYF.